The clone carrying this TCR beta chain was detected ten times or more. Its antigen is undetermined. The sample originates from a study of CD8 T cells in ankylosing spondylitis. General study findings and limits: Ankylosing spondylitis blood seemed to carry a telltale TCR beta motif made of about 8 highly homologous variants.

The V end was cut by 2 bases, the J end by 6 bases, with 16 bases between. This CDR3 comprises 15 residues. Using quantitative 5'-RACE with molecular barcodes, the authors made TCR beta libraries. TCRdb fed the 5' RACE reads into MiXCR, producing one record per CDR3 protein. The table shows 100,000 or so distinct CDR3 sequences, with roughly 9% occurring only once. This chain uses TRBV12-3 or TRBV12-4 with TRBJ1-2; D is possibly TRBD1 (6 bases). Source material: blood, either unsorted or a sorted T cell fraction (not recorded which). The origin of this receptor is a male donor with ankylosing spondylitis. The CDR3 nucleotides are TGTGCCAGCAGTTTATTACTGGGGGCGGTCCATGGCTACACCTTC. Its protein product is CASSLLLGAVHGYTF.